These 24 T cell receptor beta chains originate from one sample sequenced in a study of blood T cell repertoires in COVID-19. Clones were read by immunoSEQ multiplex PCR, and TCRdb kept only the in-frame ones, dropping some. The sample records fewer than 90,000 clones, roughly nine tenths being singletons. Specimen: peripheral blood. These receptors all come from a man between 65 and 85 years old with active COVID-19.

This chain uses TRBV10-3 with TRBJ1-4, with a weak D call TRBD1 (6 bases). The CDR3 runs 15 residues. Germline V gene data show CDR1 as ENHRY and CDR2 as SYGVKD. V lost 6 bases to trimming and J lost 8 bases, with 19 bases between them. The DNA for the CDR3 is TGTGCCATCAGCCCCGGGGGGGCGGCGGAAGAAAAACTGTTTTTT. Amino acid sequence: CAISPGGAAEEKLFF.

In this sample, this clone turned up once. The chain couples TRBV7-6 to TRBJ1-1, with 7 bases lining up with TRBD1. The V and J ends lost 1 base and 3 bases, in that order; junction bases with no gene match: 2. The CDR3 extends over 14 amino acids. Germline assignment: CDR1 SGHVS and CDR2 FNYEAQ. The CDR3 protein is CASSLGQGDTEAFF. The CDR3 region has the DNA TGTGCCAGCAGCTTAGGGCAGGGGGACACTGAAGCTTTCTTT.

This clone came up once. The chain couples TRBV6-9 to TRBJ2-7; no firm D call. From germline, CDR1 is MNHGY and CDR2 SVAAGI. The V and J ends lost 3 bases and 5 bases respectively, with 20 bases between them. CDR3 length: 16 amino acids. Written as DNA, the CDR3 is TGTGCCAGCAGTTACGGCGGCGGCAGAACCCATGACGAGCAGTACTTC. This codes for CASSYGGGRTHDEQYF.

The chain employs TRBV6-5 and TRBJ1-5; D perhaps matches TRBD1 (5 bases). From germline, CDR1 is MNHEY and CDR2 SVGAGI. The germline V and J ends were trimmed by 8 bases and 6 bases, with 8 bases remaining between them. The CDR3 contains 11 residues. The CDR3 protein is CASGRGQPQHF. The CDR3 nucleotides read TGTGCCAGCGGAAGGGGTCAGCCCCAGCATTTT.

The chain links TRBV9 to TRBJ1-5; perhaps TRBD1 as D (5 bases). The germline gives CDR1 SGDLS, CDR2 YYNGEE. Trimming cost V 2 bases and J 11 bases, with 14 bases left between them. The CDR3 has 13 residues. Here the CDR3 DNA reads TGTGCCAGCAGCGTTGCGGGGATGGGGGCCCAGCATTTT. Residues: CASSVAGMGAQHF.

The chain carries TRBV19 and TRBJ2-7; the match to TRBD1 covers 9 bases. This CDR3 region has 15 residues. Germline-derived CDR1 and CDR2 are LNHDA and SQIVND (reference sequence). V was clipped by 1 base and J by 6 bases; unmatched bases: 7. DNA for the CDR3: TGTGCCAGTAGTATAGGTGGGGACAGGGTAGGCGAGCAGTACTTC. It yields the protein CASSIGGDRVGEQYF.

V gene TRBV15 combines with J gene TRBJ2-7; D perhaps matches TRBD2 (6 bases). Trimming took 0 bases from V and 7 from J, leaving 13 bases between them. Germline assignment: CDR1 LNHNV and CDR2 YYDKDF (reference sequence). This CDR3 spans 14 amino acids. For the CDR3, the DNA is TGTGCCACCAGCAGAGATCTACGGGCGGGGGAGCAGTACTTC. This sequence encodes CATSRDLRAGEQYF.

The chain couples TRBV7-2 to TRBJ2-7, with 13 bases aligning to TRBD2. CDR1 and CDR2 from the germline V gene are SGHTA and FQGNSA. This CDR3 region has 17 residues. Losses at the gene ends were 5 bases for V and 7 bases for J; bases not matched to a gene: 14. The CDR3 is CASSPGPGLAGNREQYF. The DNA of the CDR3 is TGTGCCAGCAGCCCCGGGCCGGGACTAGCGGGAAATCGGGAGCAGTACTTC.

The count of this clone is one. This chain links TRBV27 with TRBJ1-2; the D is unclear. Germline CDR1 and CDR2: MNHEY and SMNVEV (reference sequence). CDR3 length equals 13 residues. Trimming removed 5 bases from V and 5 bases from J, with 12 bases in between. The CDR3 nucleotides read TGTGCCAGCAGTCGCCCGGGTTTATATGGCTACACCTTC. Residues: CASSRPGLYGYTF.

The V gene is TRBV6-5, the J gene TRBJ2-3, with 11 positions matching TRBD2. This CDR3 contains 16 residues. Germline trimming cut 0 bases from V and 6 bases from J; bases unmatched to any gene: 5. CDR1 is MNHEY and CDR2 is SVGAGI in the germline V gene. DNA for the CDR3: TGTGCCAGCAGTTACTCGTCTAGCGGGGGGTGGGATACGCAGTATTTT. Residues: CASSYSSSGGWDTQYF.

The CDR3 protein is CASQLGRRSYNEQFF. The CDR3 DNA sequence: TGTGCCAGCCAGTTGGGGCGGCGCTCCTACAATGAGCAGTTCTTC. The V gene is TRBV27, the J gene TRBJ2-1; D is perhaps TRBD1 (5 bases). Germline V gene data show CDR1 as MNHEY and CDR2 as SMNVEV (reference sequence). This CDR3 has 15 residues. V gave up 8 bases and J gave up 0 bases, with 14 bases separating them.

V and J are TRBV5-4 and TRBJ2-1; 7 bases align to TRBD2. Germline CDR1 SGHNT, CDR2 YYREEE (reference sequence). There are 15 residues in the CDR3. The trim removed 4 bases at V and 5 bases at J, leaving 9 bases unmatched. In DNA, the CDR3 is TGTGCCAGCAGCCCCGAAACACTAGCGAACAATGAGCAGTTCTTC. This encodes CASSPETLANNEQFF.

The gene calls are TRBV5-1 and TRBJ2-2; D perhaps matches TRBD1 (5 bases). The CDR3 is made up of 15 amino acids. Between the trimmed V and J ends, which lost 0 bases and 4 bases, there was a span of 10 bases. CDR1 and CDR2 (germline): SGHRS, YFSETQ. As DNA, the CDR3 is TGCGCCAGCAGCTTGGCCAGGGTTGGCACCGGGGAGCTGTTTTTT. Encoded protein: CASSLARVGTGELFF.

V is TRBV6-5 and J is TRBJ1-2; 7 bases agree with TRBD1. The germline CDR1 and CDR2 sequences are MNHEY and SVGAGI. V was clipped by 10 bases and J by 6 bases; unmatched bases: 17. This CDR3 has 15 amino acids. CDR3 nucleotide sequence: TGTGCCACCAACAGGGGCCAAGTACTATTGGATGGCTACACCTTC. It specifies CATNRGQVLLDGYTF.

CDR3 in amino acids: CASSLGEPSGNTIYF. The CDR3 DNA reads TGTGCCAGCAGCTTGGGAGAGCCCTCTGGAAACACCATATATTTT. J is TRBJ1-3 and V is TRBV7-2; no reliable D call. The CDR3 is 15 residues long. Looked up from germline, CDR1 is SGHTA and CDR2 is FQGNSA. V shed 3 bases and J shed 0 bases, with 9 bases lying between them.

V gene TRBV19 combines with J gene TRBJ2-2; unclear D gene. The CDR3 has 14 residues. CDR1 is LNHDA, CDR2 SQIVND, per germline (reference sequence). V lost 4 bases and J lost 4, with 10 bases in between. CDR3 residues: CASSNSGSTGELFF. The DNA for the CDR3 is TGTGCCAGTAGTAACAGTGGGTCCACCGGGGAGCTGTTTTTT.

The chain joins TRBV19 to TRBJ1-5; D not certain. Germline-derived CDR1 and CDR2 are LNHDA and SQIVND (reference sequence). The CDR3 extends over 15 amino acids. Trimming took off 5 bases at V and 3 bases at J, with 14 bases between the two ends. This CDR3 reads CASSPRGGPNQPQHF. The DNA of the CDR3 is TGTGCCAGTAGTCCACGTGGTGGGCCCAATCAGCCCCAGCATTTT.

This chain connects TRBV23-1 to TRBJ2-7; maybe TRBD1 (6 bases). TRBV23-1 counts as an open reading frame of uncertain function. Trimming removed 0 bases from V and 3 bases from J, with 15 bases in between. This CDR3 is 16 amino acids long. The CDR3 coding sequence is TGCGCCAGCAGTCAATCGTGGACAGATGGGGACTACGAGCAGTACTTC. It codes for CASSQSWTDGDYEQYF.

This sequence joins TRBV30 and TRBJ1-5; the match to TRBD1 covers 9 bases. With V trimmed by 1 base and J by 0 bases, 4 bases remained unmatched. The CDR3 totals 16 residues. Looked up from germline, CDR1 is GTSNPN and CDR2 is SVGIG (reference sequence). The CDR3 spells CAWSGWTGDSNQPQHF. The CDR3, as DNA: TGTGCCTGGAGTGGATGGACAGGGGATAGCAATCAGCCCCAGCATTTT.

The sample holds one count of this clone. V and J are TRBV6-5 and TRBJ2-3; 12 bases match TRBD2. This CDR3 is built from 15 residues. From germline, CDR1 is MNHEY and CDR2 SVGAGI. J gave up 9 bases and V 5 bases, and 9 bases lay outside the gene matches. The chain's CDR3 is CASSPRGLAGLTQYF. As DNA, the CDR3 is TGTGCCAGCAGTCCCCGTGGACTAGCGGGACTGACGCAGTATTTT.

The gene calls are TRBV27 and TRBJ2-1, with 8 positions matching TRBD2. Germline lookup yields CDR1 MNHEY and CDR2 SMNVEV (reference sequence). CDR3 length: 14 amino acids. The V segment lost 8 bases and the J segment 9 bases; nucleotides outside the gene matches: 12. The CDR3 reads CASGGGSGSGEQFF. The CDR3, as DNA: TGTGCCAGCGGGGGGGGAAGCGGGAGTGGTGAGCAGTTCTTC.

The CDR3 DNA reads TGTGCCAGCTCAGCCCGACTAGCGGGAGGGGAAGAGACCCAGTACTTC. Its protein is CASSARLAGGEETQYF. The chain carries TRBV18 and TRBJ2-5, with 14 bases lining up with TRBD2. The V and J ends lost 5 bases and 3 bases, in that order; junction bases with no gene match: 5. The CDR3 contains 16 residues. Germline values: CDR1 KGHSH, CDR2 LQKENI.

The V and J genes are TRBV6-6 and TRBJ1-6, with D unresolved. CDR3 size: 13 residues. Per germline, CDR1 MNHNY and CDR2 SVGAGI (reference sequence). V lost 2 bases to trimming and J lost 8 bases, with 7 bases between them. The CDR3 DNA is TGTGCCAGCAGTTACCCTCCGGATTCACCCCTCCACTTT. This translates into CASSYPPDSPLHF.

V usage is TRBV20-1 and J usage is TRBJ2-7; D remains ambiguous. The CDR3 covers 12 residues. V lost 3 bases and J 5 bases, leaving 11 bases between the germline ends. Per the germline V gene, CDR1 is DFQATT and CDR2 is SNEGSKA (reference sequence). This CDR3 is CSASPAANEQYF. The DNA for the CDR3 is TGCAGTGCTAGTCCGGCGGCAAACGAGCAGTACTTC.